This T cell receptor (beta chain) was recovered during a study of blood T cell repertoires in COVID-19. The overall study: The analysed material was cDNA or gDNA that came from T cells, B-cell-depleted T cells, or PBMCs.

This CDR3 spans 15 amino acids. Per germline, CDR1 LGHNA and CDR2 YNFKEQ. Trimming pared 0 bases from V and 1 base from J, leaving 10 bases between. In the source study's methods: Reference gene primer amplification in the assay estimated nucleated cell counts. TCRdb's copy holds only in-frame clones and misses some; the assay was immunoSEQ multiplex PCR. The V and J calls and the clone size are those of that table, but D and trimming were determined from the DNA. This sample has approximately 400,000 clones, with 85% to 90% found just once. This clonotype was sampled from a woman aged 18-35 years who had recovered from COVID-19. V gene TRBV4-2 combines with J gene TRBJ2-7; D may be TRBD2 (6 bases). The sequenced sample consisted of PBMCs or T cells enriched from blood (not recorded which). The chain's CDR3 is CASSQETGESYEQYF. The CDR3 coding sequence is TGTGCCAGCAGCCAAGAAACGGGGGAGTCCTACGAGCAGTACTTC.